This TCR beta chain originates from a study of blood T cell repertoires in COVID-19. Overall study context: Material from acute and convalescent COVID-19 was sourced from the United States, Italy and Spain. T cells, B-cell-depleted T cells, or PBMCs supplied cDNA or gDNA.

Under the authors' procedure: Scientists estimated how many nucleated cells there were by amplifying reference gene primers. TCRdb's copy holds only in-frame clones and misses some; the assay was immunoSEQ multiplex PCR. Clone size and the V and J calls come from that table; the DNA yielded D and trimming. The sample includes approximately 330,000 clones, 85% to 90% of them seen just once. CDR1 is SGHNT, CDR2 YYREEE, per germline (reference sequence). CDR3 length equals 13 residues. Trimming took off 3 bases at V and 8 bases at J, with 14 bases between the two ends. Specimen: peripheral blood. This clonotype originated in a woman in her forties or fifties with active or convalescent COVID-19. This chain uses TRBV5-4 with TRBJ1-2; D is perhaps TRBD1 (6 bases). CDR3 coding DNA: TGTGCCAGCAGCTCGACAGGTGATAAGGGCTACACCTTC. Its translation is CASSSTGDKGYTF. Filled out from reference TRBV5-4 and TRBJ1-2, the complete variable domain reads ETGVTQSPTHLIKTRGQQVTLRCSSQSGHNTVSWYQQALGQGPQFIFQYYREEENGRGNFPPRFSGLQFPNYSSELNVNALELDDSALYLCASSSTGDKGYTFGSGTRLTVV.